This T cell receptor beta chain was obtained from a study of blood T cell repertoires in COVID-19. Per the original data handling: By means of reference gene primer amplification, nucleated cell counts were estimated. The table came from immunoSEQ multiplex PCR; TCRdb's copy has only in-frame clones and leaves some out. That table is the source of V, J and clone size, and D and trimming were worked out from the DNA. The table lists under 300,000 clones, just over 90% of them singletons. This clonotype was obtained from a woman between 35 and 50 years old with acute COVID-19. The sample taken for sequencing was PBMCs or T cells enriched from blood (not recorded which).

CDR3 protein: CASSLFGQNKNTEAFF. In nucleotides, the CDR3 is TGTGCCAGCAGTTTATTTGGACAGAACAAAAACACTGAAGCTTTCTTT. The V and J genes are TRBV28 and TRBJ1-1; maybe TRBD1 (6 bases). CDR3 size: 16 residues. The ends were cut back, 1 base at V and 2 bases at J, with 14 bases in the middle. The V gene's germline CDR1 is MDHEN and CDR2 SYDVKM.